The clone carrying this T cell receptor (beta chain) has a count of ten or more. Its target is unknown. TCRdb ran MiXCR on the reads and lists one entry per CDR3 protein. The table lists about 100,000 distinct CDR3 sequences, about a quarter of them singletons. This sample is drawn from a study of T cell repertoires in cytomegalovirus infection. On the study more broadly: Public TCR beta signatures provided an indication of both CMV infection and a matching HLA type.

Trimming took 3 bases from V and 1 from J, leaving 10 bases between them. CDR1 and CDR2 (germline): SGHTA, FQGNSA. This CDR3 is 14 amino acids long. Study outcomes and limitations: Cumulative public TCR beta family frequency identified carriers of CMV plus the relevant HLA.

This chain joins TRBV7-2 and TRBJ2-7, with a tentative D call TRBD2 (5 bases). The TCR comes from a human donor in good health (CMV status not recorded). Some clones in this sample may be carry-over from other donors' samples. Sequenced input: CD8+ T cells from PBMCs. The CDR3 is CASSFDGNSYEQYF. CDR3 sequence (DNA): TGTGCCAGCAGCTTCGACGGGAATTCCTACGAGCAGTACTTC. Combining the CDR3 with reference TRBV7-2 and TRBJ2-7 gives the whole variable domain GAGVSQSPSNKVTEKGKDVELRCDPISGHTALYWYRQSLGQGLEFLIYFQGNSAPDKSGLPSDRFSAERTGGSVSTLTIQRTQQEDSAVYLCASSFDGNSYEQYFGPGTRLTVT.